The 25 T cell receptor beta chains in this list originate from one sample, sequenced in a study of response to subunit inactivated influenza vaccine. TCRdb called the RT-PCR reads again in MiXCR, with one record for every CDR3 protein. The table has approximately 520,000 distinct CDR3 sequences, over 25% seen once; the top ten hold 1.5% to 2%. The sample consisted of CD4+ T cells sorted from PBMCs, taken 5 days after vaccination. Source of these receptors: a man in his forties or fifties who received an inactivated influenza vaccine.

CDR3 sequence: CASSLGRTSTEQFF. The DNA of the CDR3 is TGTGCCAGCAGCCTAGGGAGAACGAGCACTGAGCAGTTCTTC. The genes are TRBV11-1 and TRBJ2-1, with D possibly TRBD2 on 5 matching bases. CDR1 SGHAT and CDR2 FQDESV come from the germline V gene (reference sequence). CDR3 size: 14 residues. Trimming shortened V by 5 bases and J by 9 bases, and 17 bases separated the two germline ends.

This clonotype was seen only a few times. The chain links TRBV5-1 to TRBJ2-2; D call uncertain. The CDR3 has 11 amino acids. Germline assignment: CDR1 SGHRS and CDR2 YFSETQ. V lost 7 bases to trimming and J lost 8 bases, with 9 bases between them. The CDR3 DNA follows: TGCGCCAGCGGAGTACAGGGGGAGCTGTTTTTT. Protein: CASGVQGELFF.

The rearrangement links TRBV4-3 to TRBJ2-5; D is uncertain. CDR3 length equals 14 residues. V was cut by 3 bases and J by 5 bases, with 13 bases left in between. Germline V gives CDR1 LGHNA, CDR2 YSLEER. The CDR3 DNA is TGCGCCAGCAGCCACCGTTCAGCTGGGGAGACCCAGTACTTC. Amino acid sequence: CASSHRSAGETQYF.

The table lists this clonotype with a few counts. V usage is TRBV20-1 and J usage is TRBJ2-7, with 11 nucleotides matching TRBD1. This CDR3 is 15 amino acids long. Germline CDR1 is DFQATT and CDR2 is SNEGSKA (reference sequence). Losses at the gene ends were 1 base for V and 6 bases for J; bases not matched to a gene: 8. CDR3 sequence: CSARGGWTGGVEQYF. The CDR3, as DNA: TGCAGTGCTAGAGGAGGTTGGACAGGGGGCGTCGAGCAGTACTTC.

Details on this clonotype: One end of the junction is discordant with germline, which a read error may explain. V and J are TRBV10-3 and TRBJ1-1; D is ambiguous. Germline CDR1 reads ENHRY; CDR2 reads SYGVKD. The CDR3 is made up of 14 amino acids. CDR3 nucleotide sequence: TGTGCCCTCAGGCAAGGACGGGAGAACACTGAAGCTTTCTTT. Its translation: CALRQGRENTEAFF.

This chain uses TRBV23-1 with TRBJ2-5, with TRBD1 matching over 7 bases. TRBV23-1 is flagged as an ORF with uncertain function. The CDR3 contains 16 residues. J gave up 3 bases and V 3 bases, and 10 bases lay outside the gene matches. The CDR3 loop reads CASSHTQTGTEETQYF. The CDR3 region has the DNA TGCGCCAGCAGTCATACACAGACAGGGACGGAAGAGACCCAGTACTTC.

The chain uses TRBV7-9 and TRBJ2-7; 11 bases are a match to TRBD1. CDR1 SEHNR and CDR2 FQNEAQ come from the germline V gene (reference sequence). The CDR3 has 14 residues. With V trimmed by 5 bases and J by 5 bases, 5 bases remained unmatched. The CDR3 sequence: CASSQGQGANEQYF. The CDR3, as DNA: TGTGCCAGCAGCCAAGGACAGGGGGCCAACGAGCAGTACTTC.

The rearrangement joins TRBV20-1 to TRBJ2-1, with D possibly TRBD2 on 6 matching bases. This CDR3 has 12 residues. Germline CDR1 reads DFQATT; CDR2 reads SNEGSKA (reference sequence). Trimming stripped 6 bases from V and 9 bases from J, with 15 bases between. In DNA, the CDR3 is TGCAGTGCGAACTGGCGGGACGGTGAGCAGTTCTTC. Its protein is CSANWRDGEQFF.

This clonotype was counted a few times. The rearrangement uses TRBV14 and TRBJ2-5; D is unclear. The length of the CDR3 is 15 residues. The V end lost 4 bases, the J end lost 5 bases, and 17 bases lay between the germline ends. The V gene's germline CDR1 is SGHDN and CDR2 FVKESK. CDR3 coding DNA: TGTGCCAGCAGCCCACGGGCGGCTCCACGGGAGACCCAGTACTTC. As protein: CASSPRAAPRETQYF.

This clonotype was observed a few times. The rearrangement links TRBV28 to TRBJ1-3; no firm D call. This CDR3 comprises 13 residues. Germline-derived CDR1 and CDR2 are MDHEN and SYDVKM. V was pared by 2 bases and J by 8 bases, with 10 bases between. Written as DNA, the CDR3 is TGTGCCAGCAGTTTAGGGGAGTGGGACACCATATATTTT. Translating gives CASSLGEWDTIYF.

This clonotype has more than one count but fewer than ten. The CDR3 DNA is TGTGCCAGCAGCGCGGATGCCAGGGGGGTTCGCTCCTACGAGCAGTACTTC. Translating gives CASSADARGVRSYEQYF. V and J are TRBV7-9 and TRBJ2-7, with D tentatively TRBD1 (7 bases). V shed 5 bases and J shed 0 bases, with 20 bases lying between them. Germline V gene sequence: CDR1 SEHNR, CDR2 FQNEAQ (reference sequence). The CDR3 has 17 amino acids.

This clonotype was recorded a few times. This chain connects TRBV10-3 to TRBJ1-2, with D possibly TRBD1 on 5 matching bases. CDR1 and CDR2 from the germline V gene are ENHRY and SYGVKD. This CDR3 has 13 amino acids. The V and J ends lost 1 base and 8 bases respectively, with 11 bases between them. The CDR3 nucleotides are TGTGCCATCAGTGAGTTCGGGGGAGGCGGCTACACCTTC. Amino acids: CAISEFGGGGYTF.

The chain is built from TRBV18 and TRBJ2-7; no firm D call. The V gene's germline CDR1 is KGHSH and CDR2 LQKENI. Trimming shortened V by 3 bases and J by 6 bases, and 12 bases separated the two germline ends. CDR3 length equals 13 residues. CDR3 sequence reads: CASSPQATSEQYF. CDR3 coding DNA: TGTGCCAGCTCACCCCAGGCTACAAGCGAGCAGTACTTC.

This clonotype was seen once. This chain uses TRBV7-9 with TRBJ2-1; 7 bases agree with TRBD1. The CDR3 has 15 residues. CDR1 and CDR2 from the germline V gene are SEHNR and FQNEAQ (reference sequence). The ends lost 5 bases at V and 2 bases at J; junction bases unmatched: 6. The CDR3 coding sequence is TGTGCCAGCAGCCCCCAAGGGACAGCCTACAATGAGCAGTTCTTC. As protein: CASSPQGTAYNEQFF.

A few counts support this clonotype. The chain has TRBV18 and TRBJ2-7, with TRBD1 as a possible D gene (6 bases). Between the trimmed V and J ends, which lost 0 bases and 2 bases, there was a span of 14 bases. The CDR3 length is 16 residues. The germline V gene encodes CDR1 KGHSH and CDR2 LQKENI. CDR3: CASSPPSGQGPYEQYF. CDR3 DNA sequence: TGTGCCAGCTCACCACCTTCCGGTCAGGGGCCCTACGAGCAGTACTTC.

CDR3 in amino acids: CASSLARREEAKNIQYF. The CDR3 DNA is TGTGCCAGCAGCCTGGCTCGACGGGAGGAAGCCAAAAACATTCAGTACTTC. The chain is built from TRBV11-2 and TRBJ2-4; 7 nucleotides align to TRBD2. The CDR3 is made up of 17 amino acids. Trimming cost V 5 bases and J 0 bases; bases outside gene matches: 10. Germline values: CDR1 SGHAT, CDR2 FQNNGV.

Written as DNA, the CDR3 is TGTGCCACCAGCAGAGGAGGGCTGACCGGGGAGCTGTTTTTT. It codes for CATSRGGLTGELFF. The gene calls are TRBV15 and TRBJ2-2; D possibly corresponds to TRBD2 (5 bases). The CDR3 runs 14 residues. The germline V and J ends were trimmed by 1 base and 5 bases, with 8 bases remaining between them. Per the germline V gene, CDR1 is LNHNV and CDR2 is YYDKDF (reference sequence).

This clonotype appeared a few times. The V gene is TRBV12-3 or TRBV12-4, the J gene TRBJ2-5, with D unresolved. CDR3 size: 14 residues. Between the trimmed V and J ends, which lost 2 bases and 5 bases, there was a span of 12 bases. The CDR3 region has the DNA TGTGCCAGCAGTTTAAGTGCTGGGGTGGAGACCCAGTACTTC. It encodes CASSLSAGVETQYF.

The CDR3 is CASSDRTYRGNEQYF. The CDR3 DNA reads as TGTGCCAGCAGTGATAGAACTTACAGGGGTAACGAGCAGTACTTC. J is TRBJ2-7 and V is TRBV6-1; 7 bases match TRBD1. V lost 3 bases and J lost 5; bases outside the gene matches: 10. CDR1 is MNHNS and CDR2 is SASEGT in the germline V gene. CDR3 length: 15 amino acids.

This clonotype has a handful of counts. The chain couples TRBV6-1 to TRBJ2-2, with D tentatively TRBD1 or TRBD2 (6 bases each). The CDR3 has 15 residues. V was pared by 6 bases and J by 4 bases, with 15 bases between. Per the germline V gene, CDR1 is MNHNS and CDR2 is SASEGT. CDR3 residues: CASRSTGRSTGELFF. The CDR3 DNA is TGTGCCAGCAGGTCTACAGGGAGGAGCACCGGGGAGCTGTTTTTT.

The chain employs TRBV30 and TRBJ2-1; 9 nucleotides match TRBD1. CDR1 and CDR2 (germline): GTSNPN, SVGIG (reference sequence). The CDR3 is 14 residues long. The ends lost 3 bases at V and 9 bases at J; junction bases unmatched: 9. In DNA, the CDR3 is TGTGCCTGGAGGACGGGACAGGGTTTTCTTGAGCAGTTCTTC. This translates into CAWRTGQGFLEQFF.

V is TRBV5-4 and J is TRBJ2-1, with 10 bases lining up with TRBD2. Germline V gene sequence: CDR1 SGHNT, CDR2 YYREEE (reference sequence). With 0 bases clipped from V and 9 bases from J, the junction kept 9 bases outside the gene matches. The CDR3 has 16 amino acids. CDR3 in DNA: TGTGCCAGCAGCTTGGGGGTGCCTAGCGGGGGCACTGAGCAGTTCTTC. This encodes CASSLGVPSGGTEQFF.

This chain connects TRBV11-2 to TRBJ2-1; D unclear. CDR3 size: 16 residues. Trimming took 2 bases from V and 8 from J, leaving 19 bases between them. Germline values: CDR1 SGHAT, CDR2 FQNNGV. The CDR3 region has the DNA TGTGCCAGCAGCTTAATTGAAACATTTGATACCCATGAGCAGTTCTTC. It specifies CASSLIETFDTHEQFF.

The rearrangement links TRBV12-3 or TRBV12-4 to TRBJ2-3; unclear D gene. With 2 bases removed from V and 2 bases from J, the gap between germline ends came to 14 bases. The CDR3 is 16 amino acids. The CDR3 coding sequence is TGTGCCAGCAGTTTACCGGGCAGGTGGAACACAGATACGCAGTATTTT. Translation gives CASSLPGRWNTDTQYF.

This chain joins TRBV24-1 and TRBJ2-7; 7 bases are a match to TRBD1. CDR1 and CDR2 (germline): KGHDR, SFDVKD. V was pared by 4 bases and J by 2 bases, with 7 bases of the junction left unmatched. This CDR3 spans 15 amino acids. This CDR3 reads CATSDLDRPAYEQYF. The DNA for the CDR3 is TGTGCCACCAGTGACCTGGACAGGCCTGCCTACGAGCAGTACTTC.